These 32 T cell receptor beta chains were sequenced from one sample in a study of T cell repertoires in cytomegalovirus infection. No antigen is known for these receptors. TCRdb independently ran MiXCR on the reads; one entry per CDR3 protein. The table records around 750,000 distinct CDR3 sequences, 30% to 35% of them present only once. Sequenced material: cultured CD8+ T cells from PBMCs, taken from culture after CMV antigen stimulation. These receptors originate from a human donor in good health (CMV status not recorded). Some clones in this sample may be carry-over from other donors' samples.

The J gene is TRBJ1-6, the V gene TRBV7-6; D unclear. The V gene's germline CDR1 is SGHVS and CDR2 FNYEAQ. Trimming removed 0 bases at V and 14 bases at J, with 14 bases between. The CDR3 length is 14 residues. The CDR3 loop reads CASSLATPGGALHF. The CDR3 nucleotides are TGTGCCAGCAGCTTAGCGACCCCCGGCGGGGCCCTCCACTTT. The full variable domain, rest sourced from reference TRBV7-6 and TRBJ1-6, is GAGVSQSPRYKVTKRGQDVALRCDPISGHVSLYWYRQALGQGPEFLTYFNYEAQQDKSGLPNDRFSAERPEGSISTLTIQRTEQRDSAMYRCASSLATPGGALHFGNGTRLTVT.

This clonotype was counted many times. The rearrangement uses TRBV7-2 and TRBJ1-1; D is perhaps TRBD1 (6 bases). The V end lost 1 base, the J end lost 1 base, and 10 bases lay between the germline ends. Germline V CDR1 and CDR2: SGHTA, FQGNSA. The CDR3 runs 15 residues. In DNA, the CDR3 is TGTGCCAGCAGCTTAGGGGGGCAGTGGAACACTGAAGCTTTCTTT. It specifies CASSLGGQWNTEAFF.

The V gene is TRBV10-3, the J gene TRBJ2-7, with D uncertain. The germline V and J ends were trimmed by 3 bases and 0 bases, with 9 bases remaining between them. The germline V gene encodes CDR1 ENHRY and CDR2 SYGVKD. The CDR3 runs to 14 residues. CDR3 in DNA: TGTGCCATCAGTGACCGGGTTAACTCCTACGAGCAGTACTTC. It yields the protein CAISDRVNSYEQYF.

V and J are TRBV7-4 and TRBJ2-2, with 12 bases lining up with TRBD2. The CDR3 is 16 amino acids. CDR1 and CDR2 from the germline V gene are SGHVT and SQSDAQ. V lost 7 bases to trimming and J lost 7 bases; unmatched junction nucleotides: 10. In DNA form, the CDR3 reads TGTGCCAGCACCCCGCTAGCGGGGGGGCCAGGCGGGGAGCTGTTTTTT. It yields the protein CASTPLAGGPGGELFF. The whole variable domain, filled in from reference TRBV7-4 and TRBJ2-2, reads GAGVSQSPRYKVAKRGRDVALRCDSISGHVTLYWYRQTLGQGSEVLTYSQSDAQRDKSGRPSGRFSAERPERSVSTLKIQRTEQGDSAVYLCASTPLAGGPGGELFFGEGSRLTVL.

This clonotype was counted only a few times. This chain connects TRBV2 to TRBJ2-3, with TRBD2 identical over 8 bases. Looked up from germline, CDR1 is SNHLY and CDR2 is FYNNEI. The CDR3 is 15 residues long. Trimming removed 1 base from V and 6 bases from J; junction bases left unmatched: 6. CDR3 nucleotide sequence: TGTGCCAGCAGTGAAGGGGGACTAGTAGCCGATACGCAGTATTTT. Its protein is CASSEGGLVADTQYF.

The rearrangement joins TRBV5-1 to TRBJ1-2; D is undetermined. CDR3 size: 14 residues. From germline, CDR1 is SGHRS and CDR2 YFSETQ. V dropped 0 bases and J dropped 7 bases, with 13 bases sitting between them. CDR3 DNA sequence: TGCGCCAGCAGCTTGGTATCCTCCCAAGCTGGCTACACCTTC. As protein: CASSLVSSQAGYTF.

This clonotype was detected a few times. The rearrangement uses TRBV27 and TRBJ1-2, with a tentative D call TRBD1 (5 bases). Trimming took 7 bases from V and 4 from J, leaving 13 bases between them. CDR3 length equals 13 residues. Germline V gene sequence: CDR1 MNHEY, CDR2 SMNVEV (reference sequence). CDR3 DNA: TGTGCCAGCACGGGCAGGGAGAGCTATGGCTACACCTTC. Its translation is CASTGRESYGYTF.

This clonotype turned up a few times. The chain is built from TRBV7-2 and TRBJ1-2; 8 bases are a match to TRBD1. The V and J ends lost 5 bases and 3 bases, in that order; junction bases with no gene match: 5. Germline assignment: CDR1 SGHTA and CDR2 FQGNSA. The CDR3 is 14 amino acids. The CDR3 nucleotides are TGTGCCAGCAGCCCGGGGGACAGGTACTATGGCTACACCTTC. Encoded protein: CASSPGDRYYGYTF.

At least ten counts were recorded for this clonotype. The rearrangement links TRBV7-8 to TRBJ1-1; TRBD1 agrees at 8 bases. CDR3 length: 17 residues. With V trimmed by 5 bases and J by 0 bases, 11 bases remained unmatched. CDR1 SGHVS and CDR2 FQNEAQ come from the germline V gene. DNA of the CDR3: TGTGCCAGCAGCCCGATAAGACAGGGGACCTTGAACACTGAAGCTTTCTTT. Protein: CASSPIRQGTLNTEAFF.

The CDR3 nucleotides are TGTGCCAGCAGTCCAACAACTAGGCCCGGGGAGCTGTTTTTT. This encodes CASSPTTRPGELFF. The chain couples TRBV12-3 or TRBV12-4 to TRBJ2-2; a possible D gene is TRBD2 (5 bases). CDR3 length equals 14 residues. With 5 bases removed from V and 6 bases from J, the gap between germline ends came to 13 bases.

The chain combines TRBV6-6 with TRBJ2-7, with D hard to call. The CDR3 extends over 14 amino acids. Trimming left V 6 bases short and J 5 bases short, with 17 bases between. Germline values: CDR1 MNHNY, CDR2 SVGAGI (reference sequence). CDR3 loop: CASSPLQNLNEQYF. CDR3 bases: TGTGCCAGCAGCCCCCTACAGAATCTCAACGAGCAGTACTTC.

This clonotype was seen many times. This sequence joins TRBV28 and TRBJ2-7; D gene ambiguous. CDR3 length equals 14 residues. CDR1 is MDHEN and CDR2 is SYDVKM in the germline V gene. The V and J ends lost 5 bases and 3 bases respectively, with 14 bases between them. This CDR3 reads CASSISLTFYEQYF. CDR3 in DNA: TGTGCCAGCAGTATATCCCTAACGTTCTACGAGCAGTACTTC. Drawing the rest from reference TRBV28 and TRBJ2-7, the complete variable domain is DVKVTQSSRYLVKRTGEKVFLECVQDMDHENMFWYRQDPGLGLRLIYFSYDVKMKEKGDIPEGYSVSREKKERFSLILESASTNQTSMYLCASSISLTFYEQYFGPGTRLTVT.

The V call is TRBV9, the J call TRBJ2-3, with 9 bases that match TRBD2. The CDR3 has 17 residues. J gave up 3 bases and V 0 bases, and 8 bases lay outside the gene matches. Germline CDR1 SGDLS, CDR2 YYNGEE. The chain's CDR3 is CASSVDPETSGTDTQYF. DNA of the CDR3: TGTGCCAGCAGCGTAGACCCCGAGACTAGCGGTACAGATACGCAGTATTTT.

The chain recombines TRBV29-1 with TRBJ2-7, with D maybe TRBD2 (5 bases). The V end was cut by 1 base, the J end by 1 base, with 17 bases between. The germline gives CDR1 SQVTM, CDR2 ANQGSEA. This CDR3 spans 16 amino acids. Here the CDR3 DNA reads TGCAGCGTTGAAGGCCTGTTTCGAGGGAAATCCTACGAGCAGTACTTC. The encoded protein is CSVEGLFRGKSYEQYF.

In this sample, this clonotype turned up a few times. The CDR3 sequence: CASSGPSPKGYLETQYF. CDR3 sequence (DNA): TGTGCCAGCAGTGGACCATCTCCGAAGGGTTATCTAGAGACCCAGTACTTC. J is TRBJ2-5 and V is TRBV2; no clear D. The germline V and J ends were trimmed by 4 bases and 4 bases, with 22 bases remaining between them. Germline CDR1 reads SNHLY; CDR2 reads FYNNEI. CDR3 length: 17 amino acids.

The rearrangement joins TRBV15 to TRBJ2-1, with D tentatively TRBD1 (6 bases). Germline V lookup: CDR1 LNHNV, CDR2 YYDKDF (reference sequence). The germline V and J ends were trimmed by 8 bases and 3 bases, with 11 bases remaining between them. The CDR3 has 13 amino acids. CDR3 in DNA: TGTGCCACCGGCGACAGGAGCTACAATGAGCAGTTCTTC. Its protein is CATGDRSYNEQFF.

V and J are TRBV12-5 and TRBJ1-2; D is ambiguous. In germline, CDR1 is LGHNT, CDR2 FRNRAP. This CDR3 is built from 13 residues. V was clipped by 0 bases and J by 7 bases, with 9 bases between them. CDR3 coding DNA: TGTGCTAGTGGTTTGGTACTGTCTCTTGGCTACACCTTC. Translation gives CASGLVLSLGYTF.

In this sample, this clonotype turned up a few times. This chain links TRBV14 with TRBJ2-7; 8 bases map to TRBD2. J was trimmed by 5 bases and V by 3 bases; bases with no gene match: 6. CDR3 length equals 14 residues. Germline V gives CDR1 SGHDN, CDR2 FVKESK. CDR3 sequence: CASSHLRLAHEQYF. CDR3 DNA sequence: TGTGCCAGCAGCCATCTGCGACTAGCGCACGAGCAGTACTTC.

The chain has TRBV4-1 and TRBJ2-2; D unresolved. The CDR3 is made up of 14 amino acids. Trimming shortened V by 1 base and J by 4 bases, and 7 bases separated the two germline ends. Germline assignment: CDR1 MGHRA and CDR2 YSYEKL. The CDR3 sequence is CASSQGLGTGELFF. The CDR3 DNA reads TGCGCCAGCAGCCAAGGATTGGGCACCGGGGAGCTGTTTTTT.

This clonotype was recorded a few times. The chain carries TRBV6-2 or TRBV6-3 and TRBJ2-7; 12 bases fit TRBD2. The CDR3 is made up of 19 amino acids. Germline-derived CDR1 and CDR2 are MNHEY and SVGEGT. Trimming at V came to 4 bases and at J to 0 bases, leaving 13 bases not matched to a gene. As DNA, the CDR3 is TGTGCCAGCAGTTCACCTCCGGGACTAGCGGGCGAGAGCTCCTACGAGCAGTACGTC. Translation: CASSSPPGLAGESSYEQYV.

CDR3 in DNA: TGCAGTGCTAGCCGCGGGGGTTCGGGAGATACGCAGTATTTT. It codes for CSASRGGSGDTQYF. V gene TRBV20-1 combines with J gene TRBJ2-3, with 7 bases matching TRBD2. Germline lookup yields CDR1 DFQATT and CDR2 SNEGSKA (reference sequence). The CDR3 has 14 residues. J lost 5 bases, V lost 3 bases, and 8 bases had no gene match.

This clonotype turned up a few times. This chain uses TRBV19 with TRBJ1-1; unclear D gene. CDR3 length: 13 residues. V lost 7 bases to trimming and J lost 3 bases, with 12 bases between them. Germline values: CDR1 LNHDA, CDR2 SQIVND (reference sequence). In DNA, the CDR3 is TGTGCCAGTACCCTGGGCTATCACACTGAAGCTTTCTTT. This encodes CASTLGYHTEAFF.

This chain uses TRBV3-1 with TRBJ1-4; D is undetermined. The germline gives CDR1 LGHDT, CDR2 YNNKEL (reference sequence). V was clipped by 2 bases and J by 1 base, with 14 bases between them. The CDR3 spans 17 residues. The CDR3 here is CASSQLAGDKTNEKLFF. The CDR3, as DNA: TGTGCCAGCAGCCAATTAGCCGGGGATAAAACTAATGAAAAACTGTTTTTT.

V usage is TRBV2 and J usage is TRBJ1-2; D call uncertain. Germline CDR1 SNHLY, CDR2 FYNNEI. The ends were cut back, 8 bases at V and 1 base at J, with 11 bases in the middle. The CDR3 totals 13 residues. The CDR3 DNA reads TGTGCCAGCCCCAGACGTGATAACTATGGCTACACCTTC. It encodes CASPRRDNYGYTF.

The chain links TRBV7-6 to TRBJ1-5; 7 bases are a match to TRBD1. This CDR3 is built from 15 residues. Germline values: CDR1 SGHVS, CDR2 FNYEAQ. The V gene end was trimmed by 1 base and the J gene end by 6 bases; junction bases not matched to a gene: 6. CDR3 sequence reads: CASSLEQGYSQPQHF. CDR3 in DNA: TGTGCCAGCAGCTTAGAACAGGGGTACAGTCAGCCCCAGCATTTT. The entire variable domain, with the rest obtained from reference TRBV7-6 and TRBJ1-5, is as follows: GAGVSQSPRYKVTKRGQDVALRCDPISGHVSLYWYRQALGQGPEFLTYFNYEAQQDKSGLPNDRFSAERPEGSISTLTIQRTEQRDSAMYRCASSLEQGYSQPQHFGDGTRLSIL.

This clonotype appeared a few times. The chain combines TRBV11-2 with TRBJ2-6; TRBD2 matches at 7 bases. The germline V gene encodes CDR1 SGHAT and CDR2 FQNNGV. The CDR3 runs 15 residues. Trimming removed 5 bases from V and 4 bases from J; junction bases left unmatched: 5. CDR3 sequence reads: CASSLGTMGANVLTF. The CDR3 coding sequence is TGTGCCAGCAGCCTTGGGACTATGGGGGCCAACGTCCTGACTTTC.

V is TRBV3-1 and J is TRBJ2-5; 12 bases align to TRBD2. CDR3 size: 17 residues. Unmatched junction bases numbered 12, after V lost 4 bases and J lost 6 bases. CDR1 and CDR2 from the germline V gene are LGHDT and YNNKEL (reference sequence). DNA of the CDR3: TGTGCCAGCAGCCCACTAGCGGGGGGAGCCTACAAGAAGACCCAGTACTTC. Residues: CASSPLAGGAYKKTQYF.

The chain couples TRBV5-6 to TRBJ2-7, with 7 positions matching TRBD2. The CDR3 loop spans 19 amino acids. Per germline, CDR1 SGHDT and CDR2 YYEEEE. The J segment lost 0 bases and the V segment lost 1 base, leaving 16 bases of the junction unmatched. The CDR3 loop is CASSLRLAGGFFSSYEQYV. In DNA form, the CDR3 reads TGTGCCAGCAGCTTGAGGCTGGCCGGGGGGTTTTTCAGCTCCTACGAGCAGTACGTC.

This chain uses TRBV11-2 with TRBJ2-1, with 12 bases lining up with TRBD2. Germline assignment: CDR1 SGHAT and CDR2 FQNNGV. The CDR3 is made up of 15 amino acids. Trimming took 5 bases from V and 9 from J; bases not matched to a gene: 8. CDR3 in amino acids: CASSIRTSGAREQFF. CDR3 bases: TGTGCCAGCAGCATCAGGACTAGCGGGGCGCGTGAGCAGTTCTTC.

This clonotype was observed a handful of times. Here the CDR3 reads CASSTTLAGQYQETQYF. The CDR3 coding sequence is TGTGCCAGCAGTACCACCTTAGCGGGGCAGTACCAAGAGACCCAGTACTTC. J is TRBJ2-5 and V is TRBV28; TRBD2 matches 8 bases. V shed 5 bases and J 0 bases; nucleotides not matched to a gene: 11. Germline values: CDR1 MDHEN, CDR2 SYDVKM. The CDR3 runs to 17 residues.

The chain has TRBV12-3 or TRBV12-4 and TRBJ2-7; D unresolved. The length of the CDR3 is 13 residues. The V and J ends lost 6 bases and 2 bases respectively, with 11 bases between them. CDR3 sequence (DNA): TGTGCCAGCAGCGTGGGAACGACCTACGAGCAGTACTTC. It encodes CASSVGTTYEQYF.

The rearrangement joins TRBV7-6 to TRBJ1-5, with D unclear. The CDR3 is 15 residues long. Trimming stripped 5 bases from V and 4 bases from J, with 15 bases between. Germline V gene sequence: CDR1 SGHVS, CDR2 FNYEAQ. The CDR3 DNA follows: TGTGCCAGCAGCCCCGAGGCGGGAGCGAATCAGCCCCAGCATTTT. This codes for CASSPEAGANQPQHF.